This TCR beta chain was captured in a study of T cell changes during pregnancy in multiple sclerosis. Germline-derived CDR1 and CDR2 are MNHEY and SVGAGI. The CDR3 totals 15 residues. Trimming removed 6 bases from V and 0 bases from J, with 12 bases in between. Method: immunoSEQ multiplex PCR; TCRdb's copy keeps in-frame clones and lacks some. Among tens of thousands of clones listed, approximately 89% were seen once. This receptor was taken from a female donor in good health, enrolled as a control in a pregnancy study. J is TRBJ1-5 and V is TRBV6-5, with a weak D call TRBD1 (6 bases). The sample here was CD4+ T cells from peripheral blood mononuclear cells, taken in the second trimester of pregnancy. CDR3 in amino acids: CASSLDRFSNQPQHF. For the CDR3, the DNA is TGTGCCAGCAGCTTAGACAGGTTTAGCAATCAGCCCCAGCATTTT.